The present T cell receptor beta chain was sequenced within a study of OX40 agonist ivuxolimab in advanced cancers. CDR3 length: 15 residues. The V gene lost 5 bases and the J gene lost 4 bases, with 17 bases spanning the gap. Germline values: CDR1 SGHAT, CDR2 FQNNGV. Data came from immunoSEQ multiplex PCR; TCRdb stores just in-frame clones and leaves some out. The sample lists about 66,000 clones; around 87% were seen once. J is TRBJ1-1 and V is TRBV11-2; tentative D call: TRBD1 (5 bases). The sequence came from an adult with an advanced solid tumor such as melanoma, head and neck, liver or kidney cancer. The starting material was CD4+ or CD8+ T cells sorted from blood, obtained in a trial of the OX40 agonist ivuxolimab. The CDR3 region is CASSLFPSGGTEAFF. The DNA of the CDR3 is TGTGCCAGCAGCCTATTTCCTAGCGGGGGCACTGAAGCTTTCTTT.